Below, 30 T cell receptor beta chains from the same sample are listed, as sequenced in a study of blood T cell repertoires in COVID-19. This table comes from immunoSEQ multiplex PCR, and its TCRdb copy is limited to in-frame clones, with some not included. The sample shows approximately 170,000 clones, about 86% of them seen only once. The sample was peripheral blood. All receptors come from a man aged 65 to 79 with active or convalescent COVID-19.

This clone was picked up a small number of times. The rearrangement uses TRBV5-1 and TRBJ1-4; D remains ambiguous. Germline CDR1 reads SGHRS; CDR2 reads YFSETQ. V was shortened by 0 bases and J by 4 bases, with 10 bases between the two germline ends. The CDR3 spans 15 residues. CDR3 protein: CASSLGRQINEKLFF. The DNA for the CDR3 is TGCGCCAGCAGCTTGGGGCGGCAGATTAATGAAAAACTGTTTTTT. Looking up the rest from reference TRBV5-1 and TRBJ1-4 gives the full variable domain: KAGVTQTPRYLIKTRGQQVTLSCSPISGHRSVSWYQQTPGQGLQFLFEYFSETQRNKGNFPGRFSGRQFSNSRSEMNVSTLELGDSALYLCASSLGRQINEKLFFGSGTQLSVL.

The chain has TRBV23-1 and TRBJ1-5, with TRBD1 matching 8 bases. TRBV23-1 is recorded as an ORF, its role being uncertain. The CDR3 runs to 17 residues. V lost 0 bases and J lost 2; bases outside the gene matches: 6. The chain's CDR3 is CASSQSGGQDRNQPQHF. Here the CDR3 DNA reads TGCGCCAGCAGTCAATCGGGGGGACAGGACCGCAATCAGCCCCAGCATTTT.

The genes are TRBV28 and TRBJ1-5; 7 nucleotides align to TRBD1. In germline, CDR1 is MDHEN, CDR2 SYDVKM. This CDR3 spans 15 amino acids. The V segment lost 6 bases and the J segment 2 bases; nucleotides outside the gene matches: 7. Here the CDR3 DNA reads TGTGCCAGCAGCCAGGGGGGCGGAGGCAATCAGCCCCAGCATTTT. Its translation is CASSQGGGGNQPQHF.

CDR3: CASSTYGTRNSPLHF. CDR3 sequence (DNA): TGTGCCAGTAGTACGTATGGGACAAGAAATTCACCCCTCCACTTT. The gene calls are TRBV19 and TRBJ1-6; maybe TRBD1 (6 bases). With 4 bases removed from V and 7 bases from J, the gap between germline ends came to 14 bases. The CDR3 length is 15 residues. The germline gives CDR1 LNHDA, CDR2 SQIVND (reference sequence).

The chain recombines TRBV27 with TRBJ1-6; a weak D match, TRBD1 (6 bases). This CDR3 spans 15 amino acids. V gave up 5 bases and J gave up 8 bases, with 16 bases separating them. Germline V gives CDR1 MNHEY, CDR2 SMNVEV (reference sequence). CDR3 nucleotide sequence: TGTGCCAGCAGTACCACAGGGTTGGCCCATTCACCCCTCCACTTT. It specifies CASSTTGLAHSPLHF.

This chain links TRBV5-1 with TRBJ2-3, with 7 bases that match TRBD2. The CDR3 consists of 16 residues. The trim removed 0 bases at V and 2 bases at J, leaving 6 bases unmatched. Germline V lookup: CDR1 SGHRS, CDR2 YFSETQ. The CDR3 DNA sequence: TGCGCCAGCAGCTTGGGAGCTAGCGGATACACAGATACGCAGTATTTT. As protein: CASSLGASGYTDTQYF.

This clone was seen only once. The chain joins TRBV9 to TRBJ2-2, with 15 positions matching TRBD2. There are 18 residues in the CDR3. Trimming cost V 3 bases and J 0 bases; bases outside gene matches: 3. Germline CDR1 reads SGDLS; CDR2 reads YYNGEE. This CDR3 reads CASSEGLAGGSNTGELFF. In DNA form, the CDR3 reads TGTGCCAGCAGCGAGGGACTAGCGGGAGGTTCGAACACCGGGGAGCTGTTTTTT. The full variable domain, completed using reference TRBV9 and TRBJ2-2, is DSGVTQTPKHLITATGQRVTLRCSPRSGDLSVYWYQQSLDQGLQFLIQYYNGEERAKGNILERFSAQQFPDLHSELNLSSLELGDSALYFCASSEGLAGGSNTGELFFGEGSRLTVL.

J is TRBJ2-7 and V is TRBV15; weak D call: TRBD1 (7 bases). V was shortened by 0 bases and J by 6 bases, with 15 bases between the two germline ends. This CDR3 is 15 amino acids long. The germline CDR1 and CDR2 sequences are LNHNV and YYDKDF (reference sequence). CDR3 amino acids: CATSRDRAGGGEQYF. CDR3 nucleotides: TGTGCCACCAGCAGAGATCGGGCAGGGGGAGGCGAGCAGTACTTC.

The V gene is TRBV18, the J gene TRBJ1-5; D remains ambiguous. The V end was cut by 3 bases, the J end by 0 bases, with 9 bases between. The germline V gene has CDR1 KGHSH and CDR2 LQKENI. The CDR3 loop spans 15 amino acids. The CDR3 loop reads CASSPPTGSNQPQHF. CDR3 bases: TGTGCCAGCTCACCTCCCACCGGTAGCAATCAGCCCCAGCATTTT.

For this clone: Other DNA sequences from this sample encode an identical CDR3 as well. The rearrangement links TRBV18 to TRBJ2-1; 15 bases agree with TRBD2. The CDR3 contains 15 residues. The J segment lost 7 bases and the V segment lost 3 bases, leaving 1 base of the junction unmatched. CDR1 is KGHSH, CDR2 LQKENI, per germline. CDR3 region: CASSPGLAGGNEQFF. The CDR3 DNA reads as TGTGCCAGCTCACCCGGACTAGCGGGAGGGAATGAGCAGTTCTTC.

This clone has just one count. The CDR3 loop is CASSYSRQLEEKLFF. In nucleotides, the CDR3 is TGTGCCAGCAGTTACTCGAGGCAACTGGAGGAAAAACTGTTTTTT. The chain joins TRBV6-5 to TRBJ1-4; D uncertain. V was pared by 0 bases and J by 8 bases, with 13 bases between. Germline CDR1 reads MNHEY; CDR2 reads SVGAGI. This CDR3 contains 15 residues.

The chain links TRBV19 to TRBJ1-1; a possible D gene is TRBD1 (5 bases). The CDR3 loop spans 13 amino acids. The V gene lost 5 bases and the J gene lost 1 base, with 8 bases spanning the gap. From germline, CDR1 is LNHDA and CDR2 SQIVND (reference sequence). The CDR3, as DNA: TGTGCCAGTAGTCGGGGGAGGAACACTGAAGCTTTCTTT. This translates into CASSRGRNTEAFF.

The chain couples TRBV7-3 to TRBJ2-3; maybe TRBD2 (6 bases). Germline V CDR1 and CDR2: SGHTA, FQGTGA. CDR3 length equals 15 residues. V gave up 4 bases and J gave up 0 bases, with 11 bases separating them. The CDR3 spells CASSSGSKSTDTQYF. The CDR3 bases are TGTGCCAGCAGCTCCGGGAGTAAAAGCACAGATACGCAGTATTTT.

This chain connects TRBV24-1 to TRBJ2-7; D perhaps matches TRBD1 (5 bases). The CDR3 loop spans 13 amino acids. Germline CDR1 is KGHDR and CDR2 is SFDVKD. Trimming took off 5 bases at V and 3 bases at J, with 10 bases between the two ends. The CDR3 nucleotides are TGTGCCACCAGTGGGGGCAGCCGCTACGAGCAGTACTTC. It yields the protein CATSGGSRYEQYF.

This sequence joins TRBV30 and TRBJ1-2, with 7 bases that match TRBD1. V gave up 5 bases and J gave up 4 bases; unmatched junction bases: 4. Germline assignment: CDR1 GTSNPN and CDR2 SVGIG (reference sequence). The CDR3 consists of 12 residues. In DNA, the CDR3 is TGTGCCTGGGGGGACAGTCCCTATGGCTACACCTTC. Translated, it gives CAWGDSPYGYTF.

J is TRBJ2-1 and V is TRBV2, with 11 nucleotides matching TRBD2. The germline V gene has CDR1 SNHLY and CDR2 FYNNEI. The CDR3 runs 15 residues. Trimming removed 7 bases from V and 4 bases from J; junction bases left unmatched: 6. Written as DNA, the CDR3 is TGTGCCAGCACCTGGGGGACTAGCGGATACAATGAGCAGTTCTTC. It codes for CASTWGTSGYNEQFF.

The V call is TRBV14, the J call TRBJ2-1; possibly TRBD2 for D (5 bases). The V gene lost 1 base and the J gene lost 3 bases, with 16 bases spanning the gap. The germline gives CDR1 SGHDN, CDR2 FVKESK. The CDR3 covers 17 residues. The CDR3, as DNA: TGTGCCAGCAGCCAAGTTCCCGGACTGGGCGGCTACAATGAGCAGTTCTTC. It yields the protein CASSQVPGLGGYNEQFF.

The chain links TRBV18 to TRBJ1-3, with D unclear. This CDR3 region has 17 residues. Trimming took off 3 bases at V and 0 bases at J, with 15 bases between the two ends. Germline-derived CDR1 and CDR2 are KGHSH and LQKENI. CDR3 nucleotides: TGTGCCAGCTCACCGGCCAACCGGGTCACCTCTGGAAACACCATATATTTT. Protein sequence: CASSPANRVTSGNTIYF.

This clone was seen more than once but under ten times. The rearrangement joins TRBV11-1 to TRBJ2-5; D might be TRBD2 (6 bases). V lost 1 base and J 10 bases, leaving 13 bases between the germline ends. CDR1 SGHAT and CDR2 FQDESV come from the germline V gene (reference sequence). The CDR3 spans 13 residues. CDR3 residues: CASSLDRSGSQYF. The CDR3 coding sequence is TGTGCCAGCAGCTTAGACCGGTCCGGGAGCCAGTACTTC.

This clone was seen only a few times. This rearrangement joins TRBV7-9 to TRBJ1-2; D gene unclear. The V and J ends lost 2 bases and 9 bases respectively, with 13 bases between them. The CDR3 runs 13 residues. Germline CDR1 and CDR2: SEHNR and FQNEAQ (reference sequence). The CDR3 DNA is TGTGCCAGCAGCTTATGGCAGGCTCGGAGCTACACCTTC. Translation: CASSLWQARSYTF.

This clone has only one observation. This chain connects TRBV6-5 to TRBJ2-2; D possibly corresponds to TRBD1 (5 bases). The V and J ends lost 6 bases and 5 bases respectively, with 16 bases between them. Germline V gene lookup returns CDR1 MNHEY and CDR2 SVGAGI. CDR3 length equals 15 residues. The CDR3 spells CASSHPSGSTGELFF. In DNA, the CDR3 is TGTGCCAGCAGCCACCCCTCAGGGTCAACCGGGGAGCTGTTTTTT.

The chain combines TRBV2 with TRBJ2-7, with a weak D call TRBD1 (6 bases). The ends were cut back, 4 bases at V and 0 bases at J, with 13 bases in the middle. Germline assignment: CDR1 SNHLY and CDR2 FYNNEI. There are 15 residues in the CDR3. CDR3 amino acids: CASSGSGGPSYEQYF. CDR3 bases: TGTGCCAGCAGTGGATCTGGGGGCCCCTCCTACGAGCAGTACTTC.

The rearrangement links TRBV12-3 or TRBV12-4 to TRBJ1-2, with D possibly matching TRBD1 (6 bases). Trimming left V 10 bases short and J 4 bases short, with 13 bases between. The CDR3 extends over 12 amino acids. CDR3 nucleotide sequence: TGTGCCACCCGGGACATTTTCTATGGCTACACCTTC. Translation gives CATRDIFYGYTF.

This chain links TRBV7-2 with TRBJ2-1, with 9 positions matching TRBD2. V was clipped by 1 base and J by 6 bases; unmatched bases: 4. This CDR3 has 15 amino acids. Germline loops: CDR1 SGHTA, CDR2 FQGNSA. CDR3: CASSLEAGGPNEQFF. For the CDR3, the DNA is TGTGCCAGCAGCTTAGAGGCGGGAGGGCCCAATGAGCAGTTCTTC.

The genes are TRBV6-2 or TRBV6-3 and TRBJ2-1; 13 bases agree with TRBD2. This CDR3 spans 14 amino acids. The ends lost 2 bases at V and 9 bases at J; junction bases unmatched: 1. The germline V gene encodes CDR1 MNHEY and CDR2 SVGEGT. The CDR3 bases are TGTGCCAGCAGTTACCGGACTAGCGGGGGTGAGCAGTTCTTC. As protein: CASSYRTSGGEQFF.

This clone is a singleton in its sample. The chain uses TRBV6-2 or TRBV6-3 and TRBJ2-7; 11 positions agree with TRBD1. The CDR3 is made up of 15 amino acids. J gave up 7 bases and V 6 bases, and 11 bases lay outside the gene matches. Germline loops: CDR1 MNHEY, CDR2 SVGEGT. CDR3 in DNA: TGTGCCAGCAGCCCCTTTGGGACAGGGGGTCAGGAGCAGTACTTC. Its protein product is CASSPFGTGGQEQYF.

This clone was observed a few times. The chain is built from TRBV5-4 and TRBJ2-3; the match to TRBD2 covers 7 bases. Germline CDR1 SGHNT, CDR2 YYREEE (reference sequence). The trim removed 0 bases at V and 2 bases at J, leaving 9 bases unmatched. This CDR3 is built from 17 residues. The CDR3 sequence: CASSLARASGNTDTQYF. DNA of the CDR3: TGTGCCAGCAGCTTGGCCCGAGCTAGCGGCAACACAGATACGCAGTATTTT.

The chain uses TRBV14 and TRBJ2-7, with 10 bases that match TRBD2. The V and J ends lost 1 base and 1 base, in that order; junction bases with no gene match: 7. Per the germline V gene, CDR1 is SGHDN and CDR2 is FVKESK. The CDR3 consists of 17 residues. The CDR3 loop is CASSQGYTSGASYEQYF. CDR3 sequence (DNA): TGTGCCAGCAGCCAAGGCTACACTAGCGGGGCTTCCTACGAGCAGTACTTC.

The chain combines TRBV9 with TRBJ2-2; TRBD2 agrees at 15 bases. Germline lookup yields CDR1 SGDLS and CDR2 YYNGEE. The CDR3 is 17 residues long. Trimming took 5 bases from V and 7 from J; bases not matched to a gene: 9. For the CDR3, the DNA is TGTGCCAGCAGACCCGGACTAGCGGGAGGGCCGGGCGGGGAGCTGTTTTTT. Protein: CASRPGLAGGPGGELFF. Full variable domain (rest looked up from reference TRBV9 and TRBJ2-2): DSGVTQTPKHLITATGQRVTLRCSPRSGDLSVYWYQQSLDQGLQFLIQYYNGEERAKGNILERFSAQQFPDLHSELNLSSLELGDSALYFCASRPGLAGGPGGELFFGEGSRLTVL.

V usage is TRBV23-1 and J usage is TRBJ1-5; D might be TRBD1 (5 bases). TRBV23-1 is assigned to the ORF class and has an uncertain function. The V gene lost 6 bases and the J gene lost 0 bases, with 15 bases spanning the gap. This CDR3 spans 16 amino acids. The CDR3 sequence is CASRIMTAPSNQPQHF. The CDR3 DNA reads TGCGCCAGCAGGATTATGACAGCGCCTAGCAATCAGCCCCAGCATTTT.